The rows below give T cell receptor beta chains drawn from one sample of a study of blood T cell repertoires in COVID-19. Here immunoSEQ multiplex PCR was the method, and the copy in TCRdb shows in-frame clones only, minus some. The table has about 100,000 clones, over 80% seen once; the top ten hold about 4%. Sequenced material: peripheral blood. The receptors stem from a woman in her 70s with acute or convalescent COVID-19. Both conserved end residues are part of each CDR3. A D gene is named only where the DNA matches it firmly. Clone size is stated in some rows and not others, as once, few, many or a class when expanded.

clone size,D gene,V gene,J gene,CDR3 protein,CDR3 DNA
once,TRBD1,TRBV5-8,TRBJ2-1,CASSLVGTGGLNEQFF,TGTGCCAGCAGCTTGGTCGGGACAGGGGGACTCAATGAGCAGTTCTTC
-,-,TRBV19,TRBJ1-5,CASSPPVGVLSQPQHF,TGTGCCAGTAGTCCCCCGGTAGGGGTTTTGAGTCAGCCCCAGCATTTT
-,-,TRBV7-2,TRBJ1-1,CASSFTGDTEAFF,TGTGCCAGCAGCTTTACAGGAGACACTGAAGCTTTCTTT
-,-,TRBV3-1/TRBV3-2,TRBJ1-1,CASSRGGTEAFF,TGTGCCAGCAGCCGAGGGGGCACTGAAGCTTTCTTT
-,TRBD2,TRBV5-4,TRBJ2-3,CASSFRGGRATDTQYF,TGTGCCAGCAGCTTTAGAGGCGGGAGGGCCACAGATACGCAGTATTTT
-,TRBD2,TRBV5-1,TRBJ2-1,CASSYSGSPDNEQFF,TGCGCCAGCAGCTATAGCGGGAGCCCAGACAATGAGCAGTTCTTC
-,TRBD1,TRBV7-2,TRBJ2-2,CASALETGGGHTGELFF,TGTGCCAGCGCCCTAGAAACAGGGGGCGGTCACACCGGGGAGCTGTTTTTT
-,TRBD1,TRBV19,TRBJ1-1,CASNPGQGNTEAFF,TGTGCCAGTAACCCAGGACAGGGAAACACTGAAGCTTTCTTT
-,TRBD2,TRBV9,TRBJ2-5,CASSVGTSGGAQETQYF,TGTGCCAGCAGCGTAGGAACTAGCGGGGGGGCCCAAGAGACCCAGTACTTC
-,-,TRBV5-6,TRBJ1-1,CASSLPTVGRNTEAFF,TGTGCCAGCAGCTTGCCAACAGTCGGCAGGAACACTGAAGCTTTCTTT
once,TRBD1,TRBV28,TRBJ1-2,CASRGSGTAKGYTF,TGTGCCAGCAGAGGTTCCGGGACAGCGAAGGGCTACACCTTC
-,-,TRBV2,TRBJ2-5,CASSEARGKETQYF,TGTGCCAGCAGTGAGGCCCGGGGAAAAGAGACCCAGTACTTC
many,-,TRBV28,TRBJ1-4,CASSLSRSFSEKLFF,TGTGCCAGCAGTTTGTCCCGGTCATTCTCCGAAAAACTGTTTTTT
-,-,TRBV6-5,TRBJ1-4,CASSLTSLDSEKLFF,TGTGCCAGCAGTTTAACTTCCTTGGACAGTGAAAAACTGTTTTTT
-,-,TRBV5-4,TRBJ1-2,CASSLEPGRTTNYGYTF,TGTGCCAGCAGCTTGGAGCCGGGGAGAACCACTAACTATGGCTACACCTTC
once,-,TRBV6-5,TRBJ1-5,CAIARGSNQPQHF,TGTGCCATCGCACGGGGAAGCAATCAGCCCCAGCATTTT
-,TRBD2,TRBV18,TRBJ2-3,CASSPYGTSGTDTQYF,TGTGCCAGCTCACCGTATGGGACTAGCGGCACAGATACGCAGTATTTT
-,-,TRBV28,TRBJ2-2,CASSANYGGELFF,TGTGCCAGCAGCGCGAACTACGGTGGGGAGCTGTTTTTT
-,TRBD1,TRBV5-1,TRBJ2-1,CASSLGQGKFDEQFF,TGCGCCAGCAGCTTGGGACAGGGAAAGTTCGATGAGCAGTTCTTC
-,-,TRBV7-2,TRBJ2-3,CASSSYSGGDTQYF,TGTGCCAGCAGCTCCTATTCTGGGGGGGATACGCAGTATTTT
-,TRBD1,TRBV6-2/TRBV6-3,TRBJ2-2,CASSSRKGAQENTGELFF,TGTGCCAGCAGCTCCCGAAAGGGGGCCCAAGAGAACACCGGGGAGCTGTTTTTT
-,TRBD2,TRBV9,TRBJ2-2,CASSTGLAGNTGELFF,TGTGCCAGCAGCACCGGACTAGCGGGAAACACCGGGGAGCTGTTTTTT
-,-,TRBV30,TRBJ2-7,CAWRWGGSYEQYF,TGTGCCTGGAGGTGGGGCGGATCCTACGAGCAGTACTTC
-,-,TRBV7-3,TRBJ2-2,CASSIQGTGELFF,TGTGCCAGCAGCATACAGGGCACCGGGGAGCTGTTTTTT
-,TRBD2,TRBV2,TRBJ2-5,CASGPSGAPQETQYF,TGTGCCAGCGGCCCTAGCGGGGCTCCCCAAGAGACCCAGTACTTC
-,-,TRBV5-4,TRBJ2-1,CASSNPVGPRENNEQFF,TGTGCCAGCAGCAATCCCGTCGGACCAAGGGAGAACAATGAGCAGTTCTTC
-,TRBD1,TRBV6-4,TRBJ1-3,CASSETGAVGGNTIYF,TGTGCCAGCAGTGAGACAGGGGCTGTGGGTGGAAACACCATATATTTT
-,-,TRBV28,TRBJ2-6,CASSPTGSGANVLTF,TGTGCCAGCAGTCCAACAGGGTCTGGGGCCAACGTCCTGACTTTC
-,-,TRBV5-1,TRBJ1-2,CASSLPGDANYGYTF,TGCGCCAGCAGTCTCCCGGGAGACGCTAACTATGGCTACACCTTC
-,-,TRBV9,TRBJ2-1,CASSVVGRLNNEQFF,TGTGCCAGCAGCGTAGTCGGGAGATTGAACAATGAGCAGTTCTTC
-,-,TRBV5-4,TRBJ1-6,CASSFDDSSYNSSLHF,TGTGCCAGCAGCTTCGATGACAGCTCCTATAATTCATCCCTCCACTTT
-,-,TRBV3-1/TRBV3-2,TRBJ2-1,CASSQGSGTYNEQFF,TGTGCCAGCAGCCAGGGGTCCGGGACCTACAATGAGCAGTTCTTC
-,-,TRBV13,TRBJ1-1,CASSFRQIDTEAFF,TGTGCCAGCAGCTTTCGACAGATCGACACTGAAGCTTTCTTT
few,-,TRBV18,TRBJ2-5,CASSPPSVETQYF,TGTGCCAGCTCACCACCCTCGGTAGAGACCCAGTACTTC
-,-,TRBV3-1/TRBV3-2,TRBJ1-1,CASSQDQGPNTEAFF,TGTGCCAGCAGCCAAGATCAGGGGCCGAACACTGAAGCTTTCTTT
-,-,TRBV11-2,TRBJ1-3,CASSLDLGRGNTIYF,TGTGCCAGCAGCTTAGATCTCGGGAGGGGGAACACCATATATTTT
-,TRBD1,TRBV28,TRBJ1-2,CASSFPLDRVDGYTF,TGTGCCAGCAGTTTTCCCCTGGACAGGGTTGATGGCTACACCTTC
-,TRBD2,TRBV6-5,TRBJ2-1,CASSLRGGPYNEQFF,TGTGCCAGCAGTCTACGGGGGGGACCCTACAATGAGCAGTTCTTC
-,TRBD2,TRBV7-2,TRBJ2-7,CASSLVLAASYEQYF,TGTGCCAGCAGCTTAGTACTAGCGGCCTCCTACGAGCAGTACTTC
-,-,TRBV4-2,TRBJ2-2,CASSQEASNTGELFF,TGTGCCAGCAGCCAAGAGGCATCGAACACCGGGGAGCTGTTTTTT
-,-,TRBV11-2,TRBJ2-7,CASSLSSGAYEQYF,TGTGCCAGCAGCTTATCATCAGGGGCCTACGAGCAGTACTTC
-,-,TRBV28,TRBJ1-6,CASSQTVSPLHF,TGTGCCAGCAGTCAAACAGTTTCACCCCTCCACTTT
few,-,TRBV28,TRBJ2-2,CASSPQGRANTGELFF,TGTGCCAGCAGTCCGCAGGGTAGGGCGAACACCGGGGAGCTGTTTTTT
-,TRBD2,TRBV7-8,TRBJ2-2,CASSLGGRGTGELFF,TGTGCCAGCAGCTTAGGCGGGAGAGGTACCGGGGAGCTGTTTTTT
-,-,TRBV7-9,TRBJ1-1,CASSLRGLAEAFF,TGTGCCAGCAGCTTACGAGGGTTAGCTGAAGCTTTCTTT
-,-,TRBV7-6,TRBJ1-4,CASSLVSGSGLGQVKARGKLFF,TGTGCCAGCAGCTTAGTTTCCGGTTCGGGTCTGGGACAAGTAAAGGCAAGAGGAAAACTGTTTTTT
-,-,TRBV6-2/TRBV6-3,TRBJ2-5,CASSYTRGIQETQYF,TGTGCCAGCAGTTACACGCGGGGAATCCAAGAGACCCAGTACTTC
few,-,TRBV18,TRBJ2-5,CASSPGRPEGSAQYF,TGTGCCAGCTCACCGGGTCGGCCGGAGGGTTCGGCCCAGTACTTC
-,-,TRBV6-1,TRBJ1-1,CASSEWQAGTEAFF,TGTGCCAGCAGTGAATGGCAGGCAGGCACTGAAGCTTTCTTT
-,TRBD1,TRBV3-1/TRBV3-2,TRBJ2-1,CASSVDIRDRGRNEQFF,TGTGCCAGCAGCGTAGATATCCGGGACAGGGGTAGAAATGAGCAGTTCTTC
-,-,TRBV12-3/TRBV12-4,TRBJ1-6,CASSLERGSPLHF,TGTGCCAGCAGCCTGGAAAGGGGGTCACCCCTCCACTTT
-,-,TRBV5-1,TRBJ2-7,CASSSPGGLAAGEQYF,TGCGCCAGCAGCTCCCCCGGGGGGCTAGCGGCGGGCGAGCAGTACTTC
-,-,TRBV6-2/TRBV6-3,TRBJ2-1,CASSSDNLSYNEQFF,TGTGCCAGCAGTTCCGACAATCTGTCCTACAATGAGCAGTTCTTC
few,-,TRBV11-2,TRBJ2-1,CASSLVSTVEQFF,TGTGCCAGCAGCTTAGTGTCGACTGTTGAGCAGTTCTTC
-,TRBD1,TRBV27,TRBJ1-1,CASNPGTGSTEAFF,TGTGCCAGCAATCCCGGGACAGGCTCCACTGAAGCTTTCTTT
-,-,TRBV5-1,TRBJ1-1,CASSQQGSGTEAFF,TGCGCCAGCAGCCAACAGGGAAGCGGCACTGAAGCTTTCTTT